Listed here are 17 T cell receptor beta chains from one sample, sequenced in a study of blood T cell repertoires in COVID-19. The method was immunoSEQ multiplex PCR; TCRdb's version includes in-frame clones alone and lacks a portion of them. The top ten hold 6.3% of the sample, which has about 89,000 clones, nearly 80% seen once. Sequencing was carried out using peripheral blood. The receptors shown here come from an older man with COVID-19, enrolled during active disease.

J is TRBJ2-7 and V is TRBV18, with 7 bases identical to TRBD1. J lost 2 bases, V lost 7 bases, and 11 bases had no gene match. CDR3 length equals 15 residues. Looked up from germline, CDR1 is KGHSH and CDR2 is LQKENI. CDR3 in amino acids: CASCQSQGPAYEQYF. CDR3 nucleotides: TGTGCCAGCTGCCAGTCACAGGGGCCAGCCTACGAGCAGTACTTC.

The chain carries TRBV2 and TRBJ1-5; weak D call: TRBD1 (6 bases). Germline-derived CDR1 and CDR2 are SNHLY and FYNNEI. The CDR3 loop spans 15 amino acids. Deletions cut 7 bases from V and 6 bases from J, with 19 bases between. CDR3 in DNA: TGTGCCAGCACTCGCGAGGGGGGGTTGACTCAGCCCCAGCATTTT. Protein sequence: CASTREGGLTQPQHF.

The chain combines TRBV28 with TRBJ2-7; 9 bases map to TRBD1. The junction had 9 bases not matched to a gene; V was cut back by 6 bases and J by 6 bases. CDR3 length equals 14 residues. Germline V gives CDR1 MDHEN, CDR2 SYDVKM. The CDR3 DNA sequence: TGTGCCAGCAGGCGACAGGGGGGGTCAATCGAGCAGTACTTC. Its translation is CASRRQGGSIEQYF.

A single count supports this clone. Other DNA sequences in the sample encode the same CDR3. The CDR3 DNA reads TGTGCCAGCAGCTTAGATCAGGGCGGGAGCTCCTATAATTCACCCCTCCACTTT. Protein sequence: CASSLDQGGSSYNSPLHF. V and J are TRBV11-3 and TRBJ1-6, with D possibly being TRBD1 (5 bases). Germline V gives CDR1 SGHNT, CDR2 YENEEA. Trimming shortened V by 0 bases and J by 0 bases, and 12 bases separated the two germline ends. The CDR3 contains 18 residues.

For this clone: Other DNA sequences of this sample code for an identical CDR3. DNA of the CDR3: TGTGCCAGCAGCCAAGGGCAGGGCAATTCACCCCTCCACTTT. This gives the protein CASSQGQGNSPLHF. The chain has TRBV4-2 and TRBJ1-6; maybe TRBD1 (5 bases). The V gene lost 1 base and the J gene lost 7 bases, with 8 bases spanning the gap. Germline CDR1 and CDR2: LGHNA and YNFKEQ. The CDR3 has 14 amino acids.

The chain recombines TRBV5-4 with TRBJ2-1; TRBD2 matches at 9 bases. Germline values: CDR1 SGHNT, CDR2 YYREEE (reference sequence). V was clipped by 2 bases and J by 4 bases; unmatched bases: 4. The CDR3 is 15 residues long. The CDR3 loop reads CASSFSGGLYNEQFF. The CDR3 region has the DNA TGTGCCAGCAGCTTTAGCGGGGGCCTATACAATGAGCAGTTCTTC.

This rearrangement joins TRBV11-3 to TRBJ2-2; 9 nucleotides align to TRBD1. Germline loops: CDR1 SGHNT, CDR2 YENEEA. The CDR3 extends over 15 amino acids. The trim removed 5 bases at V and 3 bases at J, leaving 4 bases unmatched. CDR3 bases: TGTGCCAGCAGCCCGAGGACAGGGGACACCGGGGAGCTGTTTTTT. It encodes CASSPRTGDTGELFF.

CDR3 in DNA: TGTGCCAGCAGTCCTAGACAGGGGGCCGCCTACGAGCAGTACTTC. Translated: CASSPRQGAAYEQYF. The chain couples TRBV6-6 to TRBJ2-7; TRBD1 agrees at 10 bases. The V gene's germline CDR1 is MNHNY and CDR2 SVGAGI (reference sequence). The trim removed 5 bases at V and 2 bases at J, leaving 6 bases unmatched. This CDR3 comprises 15 residues.

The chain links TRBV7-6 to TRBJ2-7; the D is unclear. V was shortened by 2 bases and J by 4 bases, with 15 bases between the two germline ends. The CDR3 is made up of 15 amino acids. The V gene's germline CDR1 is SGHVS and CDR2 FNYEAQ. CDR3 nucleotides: TGTGCCAGCAGCTTAATGGGTCGCTTGGAGTACGAGCAGTACTTC. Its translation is CASSLMGRLEYEQYF.

As DNA, the CDR3 is TGTGCCAGCAGCTTAGGGGCGGCAGACTCCTACGAGCAGTACTTC. It is translated as CASSLGAADSYEQYF. The V call is TRBV7-3, the J call TRBJ2-7; tentative D call: TRBD1 (5 bases). V was cut by 2 bases and J by 0 bases, with 11 bases left in between. The germline CDR1 and CDR2 sequences are SGHTA and FQGTGA. The CDR3 has 15 residues.

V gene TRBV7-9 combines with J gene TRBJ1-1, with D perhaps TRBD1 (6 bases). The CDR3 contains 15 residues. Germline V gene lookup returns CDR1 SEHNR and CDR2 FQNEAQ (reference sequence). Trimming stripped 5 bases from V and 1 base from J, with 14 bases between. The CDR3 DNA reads TGTGCCAGCAGCCCACCGGGACACTCGAACACTGAAGCTTTCTTT. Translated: CASSPPGHSNTEAFF.

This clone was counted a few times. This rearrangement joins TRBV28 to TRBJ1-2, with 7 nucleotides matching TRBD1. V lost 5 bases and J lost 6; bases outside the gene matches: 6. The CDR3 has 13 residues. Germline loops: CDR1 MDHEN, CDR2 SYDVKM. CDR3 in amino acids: CASSPNRGHGYTF. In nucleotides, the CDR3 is TGTGCCAGCAGTCCAAACAGGGGACATGGCTACACCTTC.

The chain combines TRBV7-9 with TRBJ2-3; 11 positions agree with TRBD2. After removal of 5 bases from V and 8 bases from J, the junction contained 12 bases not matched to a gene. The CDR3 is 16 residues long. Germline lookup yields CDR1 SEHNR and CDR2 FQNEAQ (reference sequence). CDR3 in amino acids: CASSAPTSGGAPTQYF. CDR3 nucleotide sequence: TGTGCCAGCAGCGCACCAACTAGCGGGGGCGCCCCTACGCAGTATTTT.

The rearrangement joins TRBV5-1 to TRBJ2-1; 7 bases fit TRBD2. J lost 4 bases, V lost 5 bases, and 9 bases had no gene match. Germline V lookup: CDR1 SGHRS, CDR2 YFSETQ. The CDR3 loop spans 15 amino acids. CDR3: CASSLTGTIYNEQFF. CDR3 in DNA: TGCGCCAGCAGTCTTACCGGGACTATATACAATGAGCAGTTCTTC.

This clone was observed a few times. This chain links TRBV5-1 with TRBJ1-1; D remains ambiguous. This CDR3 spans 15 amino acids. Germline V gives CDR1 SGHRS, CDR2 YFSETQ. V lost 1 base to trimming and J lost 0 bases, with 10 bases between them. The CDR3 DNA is TGCGCCAGCAGCTTGAACCGGTTATTGAACACTGAAGCTTTCTTT. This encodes CASSLNRLLNTEAFF.

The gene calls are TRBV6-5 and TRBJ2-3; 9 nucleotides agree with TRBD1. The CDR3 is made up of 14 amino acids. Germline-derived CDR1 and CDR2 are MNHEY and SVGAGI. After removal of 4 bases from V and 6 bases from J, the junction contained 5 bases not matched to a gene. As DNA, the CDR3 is TGTGCCAGCAGTTTCAGGACAGGGGCGGATACGCAGTATTTT. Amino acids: CASSFRTGADTQYF.

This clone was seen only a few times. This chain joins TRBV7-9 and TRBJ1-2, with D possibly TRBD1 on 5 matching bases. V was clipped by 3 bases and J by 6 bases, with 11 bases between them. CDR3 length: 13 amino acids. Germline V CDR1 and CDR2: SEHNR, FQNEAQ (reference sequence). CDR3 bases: TGTGCCAGCAGCTTTGCGCAGGGTGATGGCTACACCTTC. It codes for CASSFAQGDGYTF.